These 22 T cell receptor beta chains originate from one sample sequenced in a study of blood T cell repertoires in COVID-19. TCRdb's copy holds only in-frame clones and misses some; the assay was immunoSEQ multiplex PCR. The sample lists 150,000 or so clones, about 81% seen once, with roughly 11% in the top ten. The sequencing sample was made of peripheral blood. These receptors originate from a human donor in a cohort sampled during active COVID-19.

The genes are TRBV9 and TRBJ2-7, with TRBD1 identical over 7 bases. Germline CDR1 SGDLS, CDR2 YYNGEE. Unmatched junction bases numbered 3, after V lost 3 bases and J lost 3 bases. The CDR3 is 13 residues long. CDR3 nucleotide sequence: TGTGCCAGCAGCGCCCGGGACAGCTACGAGCAGTACTTC. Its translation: CASSARDSYEQYF.

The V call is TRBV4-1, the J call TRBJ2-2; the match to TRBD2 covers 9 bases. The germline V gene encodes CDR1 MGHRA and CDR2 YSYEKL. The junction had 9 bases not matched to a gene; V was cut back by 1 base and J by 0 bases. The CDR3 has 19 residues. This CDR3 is CASSQVPSSGTANTGELFF. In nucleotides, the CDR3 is TGCGCCAGCAGCCAAGTACCCTCTAGCGGGACGGCGAACACCGGGGAGCTGTTTTTT.

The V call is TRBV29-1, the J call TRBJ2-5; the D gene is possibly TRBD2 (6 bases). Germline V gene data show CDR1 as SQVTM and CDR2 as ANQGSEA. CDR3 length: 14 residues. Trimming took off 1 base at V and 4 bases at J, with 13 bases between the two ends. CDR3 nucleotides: TGCAGCGTTGAAGTGGGTATGGGGGGAGAGACCCAGTACTTC. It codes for CSVEVGMGGETQYF.

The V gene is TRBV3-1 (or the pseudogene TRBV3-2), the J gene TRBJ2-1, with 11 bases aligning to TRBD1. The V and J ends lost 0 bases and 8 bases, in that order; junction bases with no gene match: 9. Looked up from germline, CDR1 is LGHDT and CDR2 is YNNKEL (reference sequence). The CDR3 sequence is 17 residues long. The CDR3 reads CASSQDRGTGGEDEQFF. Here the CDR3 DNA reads TGTGCCAGCAGCCAAGATAGGGGGACAGGGGGTGAGGATGAGCAGTTCTTC.

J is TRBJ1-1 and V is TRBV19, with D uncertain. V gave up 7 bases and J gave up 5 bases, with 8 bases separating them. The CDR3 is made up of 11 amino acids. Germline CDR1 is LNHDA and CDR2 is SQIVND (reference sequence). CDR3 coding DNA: TGTGCCAGTAATTTTGCGACTGAAGCTTTCTTT. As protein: CASNFATEAFF.

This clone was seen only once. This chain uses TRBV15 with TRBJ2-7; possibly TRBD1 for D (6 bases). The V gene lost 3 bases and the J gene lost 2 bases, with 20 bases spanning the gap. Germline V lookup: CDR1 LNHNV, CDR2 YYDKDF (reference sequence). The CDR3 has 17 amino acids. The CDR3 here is CATSRNRVNSAPYEQYF. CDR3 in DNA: TGTGCCACCAGCAGGAACAGGGTGAACAGTGCGCCCTACGAGCAGTACTTC.

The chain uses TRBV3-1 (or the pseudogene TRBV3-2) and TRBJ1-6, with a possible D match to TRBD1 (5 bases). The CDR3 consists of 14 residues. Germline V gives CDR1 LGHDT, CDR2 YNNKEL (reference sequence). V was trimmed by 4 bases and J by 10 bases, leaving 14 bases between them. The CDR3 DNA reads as TGTGCCAGCAGCCCCGGGACTCTTCGGTCACCCCTCCACTTT. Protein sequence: CASSPGTLRSPLHF.

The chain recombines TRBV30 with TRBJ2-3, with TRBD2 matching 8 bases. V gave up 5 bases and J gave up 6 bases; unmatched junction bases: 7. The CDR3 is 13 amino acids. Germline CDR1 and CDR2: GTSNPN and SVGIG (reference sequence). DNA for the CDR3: TGTGCCTGGGGGCGGGGGGCGGGGGATACGCAGTATTTT. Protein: CAWGRGAGDTQYF.

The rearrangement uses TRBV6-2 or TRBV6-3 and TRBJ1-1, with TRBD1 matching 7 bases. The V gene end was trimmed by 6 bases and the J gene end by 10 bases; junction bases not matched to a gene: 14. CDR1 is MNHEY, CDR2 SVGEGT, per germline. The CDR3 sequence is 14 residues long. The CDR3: CASSIVLDRVRAFF. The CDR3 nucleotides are TGTGCCAGCAGCATTGTCCTAGACAGGGTACGAGCTTTCTTT.

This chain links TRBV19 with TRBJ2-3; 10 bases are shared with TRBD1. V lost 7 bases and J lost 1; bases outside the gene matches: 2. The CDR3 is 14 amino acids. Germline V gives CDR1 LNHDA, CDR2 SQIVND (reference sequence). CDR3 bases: TGTGCCAGTAAAGGGACAGGGGGCACAGATACGCAGTATTTT. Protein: CASKGTGGTDTQYF.

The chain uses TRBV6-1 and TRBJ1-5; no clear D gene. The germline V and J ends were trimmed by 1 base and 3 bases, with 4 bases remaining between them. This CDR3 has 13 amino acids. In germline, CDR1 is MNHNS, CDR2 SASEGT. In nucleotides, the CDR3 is TGTGCCAGCAGTGAAGTCCACAATCAGCCCCAGCATTTT. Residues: CASSEVHNQPQHF.

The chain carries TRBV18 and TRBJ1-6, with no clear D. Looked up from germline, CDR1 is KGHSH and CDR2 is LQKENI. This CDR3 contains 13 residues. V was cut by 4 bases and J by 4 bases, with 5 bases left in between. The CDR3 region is CASSLQYNSPLHF. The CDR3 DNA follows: TGTGCCAGCTCACTTCAATATAATTCACCCCTCCACTTT.

This CDR3 reads CASSQDGSGRGETQYF. The CDR3 nucleotides read TGTGCCAGCAGCCAGGACGGGAGCGGGAGGGGAGAGACCCAGTACTTC. The chain combines TRBV3-1 (or the pseudogene TRBV3-2) with TRBJ2-5, with 10 bases fitting TRBD2. CDR3 length: 16 amino acids. The trim removed 3 bases at V and 4 bases at J, leaving 8 bases unmatched. Germline-derived CDR1 and CDR2 are LGHDT and YNNKEL (reference sequence).

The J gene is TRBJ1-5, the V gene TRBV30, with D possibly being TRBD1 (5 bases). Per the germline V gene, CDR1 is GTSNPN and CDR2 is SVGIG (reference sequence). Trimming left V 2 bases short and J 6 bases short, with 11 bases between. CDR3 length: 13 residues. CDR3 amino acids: CAWSTGGGQPQHF. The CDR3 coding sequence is TGTGCCTGGAGTACCGGGGGGGGTCAGCCCCAGCATTTT.

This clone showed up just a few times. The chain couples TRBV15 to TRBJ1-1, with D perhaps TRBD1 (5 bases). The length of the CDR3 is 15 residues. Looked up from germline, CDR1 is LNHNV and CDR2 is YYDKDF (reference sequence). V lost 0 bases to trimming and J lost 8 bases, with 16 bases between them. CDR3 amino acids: CATSRDGDWTGEAFF. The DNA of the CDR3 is TGTGCCACCAGCAGAGATGGGGACTGGACGGGGGAAGCTTTCTTT. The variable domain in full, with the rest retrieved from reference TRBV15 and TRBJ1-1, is DAMVIQNPRYQVTQFGKPVTLSCSQTLNHNVMYWYQQKSSQAPKLLFHYYDKDFNNEADTPDNFQSRRPNTSFCFLDIRSPGLGDTAMYLCATSRDGDWTGEAFFGQGTRLTVV.

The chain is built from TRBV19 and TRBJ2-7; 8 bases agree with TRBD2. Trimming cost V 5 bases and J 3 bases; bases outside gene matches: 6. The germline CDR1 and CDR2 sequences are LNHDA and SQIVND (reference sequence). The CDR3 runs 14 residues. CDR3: CASSPRGGIYEQYF. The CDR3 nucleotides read TGTGCCAGTAGTCCCCGGGGGGGAATCTACGAGCAGTACTTC.

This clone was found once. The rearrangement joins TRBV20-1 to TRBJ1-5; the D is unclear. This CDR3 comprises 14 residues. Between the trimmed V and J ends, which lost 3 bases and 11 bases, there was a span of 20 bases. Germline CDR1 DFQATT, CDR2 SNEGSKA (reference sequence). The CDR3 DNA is TGCAGTGCTAGTGGGCCGTCCGTGACGGAGGCCCAGCATTTT. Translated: CSASGPSVTEAQHF.

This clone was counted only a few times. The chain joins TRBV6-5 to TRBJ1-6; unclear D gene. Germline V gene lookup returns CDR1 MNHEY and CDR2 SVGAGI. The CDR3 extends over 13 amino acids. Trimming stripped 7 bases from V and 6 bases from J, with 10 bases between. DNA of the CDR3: TGTGCCAGCAAAAAACGGGGTAATTCACCCCTCCACTTT. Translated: CASKKRGNSPLHF.

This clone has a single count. This chain's CDR3 is CASSLDRGNTIYF. CDR3 in DNA: TGTGCCAGCAGCCTTGACAGAGGAAACACCATATATTTT. The rearrangement joins TRBV6-2 or TRBV6-3 to TRBJ1-3; D is possibly TRBD1 (5 bases). CDR1 and CDR2 from the germline V gene are MNHEY and SVGEGT. CDR3 length equals 13 residues. Trimming removed 6 bases at V and 4 bases at J, with 10 bases between.

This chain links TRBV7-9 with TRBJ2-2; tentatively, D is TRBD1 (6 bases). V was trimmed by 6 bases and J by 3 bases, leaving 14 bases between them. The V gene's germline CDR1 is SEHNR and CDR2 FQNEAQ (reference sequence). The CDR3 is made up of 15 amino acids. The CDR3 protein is CASRPKGGYTGELFF. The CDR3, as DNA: TGTGCCAGCAGACCCAAAGGGGGTTACACCGGGGAGCTGTTTTTT.

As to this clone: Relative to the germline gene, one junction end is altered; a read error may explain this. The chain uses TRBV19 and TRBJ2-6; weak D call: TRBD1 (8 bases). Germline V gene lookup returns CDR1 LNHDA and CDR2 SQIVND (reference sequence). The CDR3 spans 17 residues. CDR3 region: CASSTQGAVSGGNVLTF. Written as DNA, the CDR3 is TGTGCCAGTAGTACCCAGGGGGCGGTCTCGGGGGGCAACGTCCTGACTTTC. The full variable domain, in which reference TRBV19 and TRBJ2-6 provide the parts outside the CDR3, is DGGITQSPKYLFRKEGQNVTLSCEQNLNHDAMYWYRQDPGQGLRLIYYSQIVNDFQKGDIAEGYSVSREKKESFPLTVTSAQKNPTAFYLCASSTQGAVSGGNVLTFGAGSRLTVL.

CDR3 in amino acids: CASSQDRAGPLNTGELFF. In nucleotides, the CDR3 is TGCGCCAGCAGCCAAGATAGGGCGGGGCCCCTGAACACCGGGGAGCTGTTTTTT. This chain connects TRBV4-3 to TRBJ2-2; TRBD2 might be the D (6 bases). Trimming removed 0 bases from V and 1 base from J, with 15 bases in between. Germline CDR1 LGHNA, CDR2 YSLEER. This CDR3 has 18 amino acids.